The present T cell receptor beta chain was sequenced within a study of cytomegalovirus exposure and HLA in healthy donors. Assay: immunoSEQ multiplex PCR; the TCRdb copy retains only in-frame clones and omits some. This repertoire shows about 64,000 clones, 95% found once; its top ten account for roughly 6%. The CDR3 totals 13 residues. Germline-derived CDR1 and CDR2 are MDHEN and SYDVKM. With 2 bases removed from V and 2 bases from J, the gap between germline ends came to 6 bases. The receptor's source is a woman under 30 in good health and CMV-seropositive. V is TRBV28 and J is TRBJ1-2; weak D call: TRBD1 (6 bases). Sequencing was performed on PBMCs. CDR3 bases: TGTGCCAGCAGTTTAACAGGGAACTATGGCTACACCTTC. This translates into CASSLTGNYGYTF.